The TCR beta chain described here comes from a study of somatic mutations in cytotoxic T cells in rheumatoid arthritis. For the study at large: Flow cytometric sorting isolated some V beta antibody-stained T-cell populations at nearly 100% purity, and among them were V beta1+ cells that underwent TCRB sequencing.

This CDR3 comprises 13 residues. The germline V gene encodes CDR1 MNHEY and CDR2 SMNVEV (reference sequence). Data came from immunoSEQ multiplex PCR; TCRdb stores just in-frame clones and leaves some out. The sample contains more than 12,000 clones, approximately 90% of which appear only once. The receptor comes from a man between 70 and 80 years old with rheumatoid arthritis. This chain joins TRBV27 and TRBJ2-5; the match to TRBD1 covers 7 bases. TRBJ2-7 explains the end of the DNA better; the J call may be wrong. Sample: CD4+ T cells sorted from blood. CDR3 in amino acids: CASSRQGFYEQYF. The CDR3 DNA follows: TGTGCCAGCAGTCGACAGGGATTCTACGAGCAGTACTTC.